These 10 T cell receptor beta chains were sequenced from one sample in a study of T cell responses to AZD1222 COVID-19 vaccine. The table came from immunoSEQ multiplex PCR; TCRdb's copy has only in-frame clones and leaves some out. The profile shows tens of thousands of clones, roughly 88% of them singletons. This specimen was peripheral blood, taken 28 days after the second AZD1222 dose. These receptor sequences come from an adult who received the AZD1222 COVID-19 vaccine.

The gene calls are TRBV11-2 and TRBJ1-3; unclear D gene. Germline V CDR1 and CDR2: SGHAT, FQNNGV. The CDR3 has 16 amino acids. V was pared by 2 bases and J by 2 bases, with 13 bases between. CDR3 region: CASSLLRGLAGNTIYF. DNA of the CDR3: TGTGCCAGCAGCTTACTCCGAGGGTTAGCTGGAAACACCATATATTTT.

The CDR3 bases are TGTGCCAGCAGTCCGCGAATCGGGGCCTACCTGAAGGAGCAGTACTTC. Residues: CASSPRIGAYLKEQYF. V is TRBV27 and J is TRBJ2-7, with D perhaps being TRBD1 or TRBD2 (5 bases each). There are 16 residues in the CDR3. Trimming left V 5 bases short and J 7 bases short, with 24 bases between. The V gene's germline CDR1 is MNHEY and CDR2 SMNVEV (reference sequence).

The rearrangement joins TRBV7-9 to TRBJ2-3, with D perhaps matching TRBD2 (5 bases). CDR1 SEHNR and CDR2 FQNEAQ come from the germline V gene (reference sequence). Trimming pared 3 bases from V and 2 bases from J, leaving 6 bases between. The CDR3 loop spans 13 amino acids. Here the CDR3 reads CASSFGVTDTQYF. CDR3 nucleotide sequence: TGTGCCAGCAGCTTCGGGGTCACAGATACGCAGTATTTT.

The chain joins TRBV11-2 to TRBJ1-2; D is undetermined. Trimming cost V 1 base and J 5 bases, with 14 bases left between them. Germline V gives CDR1 SGHAT, CDR2 FQNNGV. The CDR3 has 15 residues. CDR3 sequence (DNA): TGTGCCAGCAGCTTAGTAAAGGGAGCGGGGTATGGCTACACCTTC. Amino acid sequence: CASSLVKGAGYGYTF. Combining the CDR3 with reference TRBV11-2 and TRBJ1-2 gives the whole variable domain EAGVAQSPRYKIIEKRQSVAFWCNPISGHATLYWYQQILGQGPKLLIQFQNNGVVDDSQLPKDRFSAERLKGVDSTLKIQPAKLEDSAVYLCASSLVKGAGYGYTFGSGTRLTVV.

This clone was found once. The chain is built from TRBV28 and TRBJ2-7; D is ambiguous. CDR1 is MDHEN, CDR2 SYDVKM, per germline. The CDR3 runs to 13 residues. V was shortened by 6 bases and J by 1 base, with 10 bases between the two germline ends. Here the CDR3 DNA reads TGTGCCAGCAGGGCATGGAAATCCTACGAGCAGTACTTC. Its protein is CASRAWKSYEQYF.

V gene TRBV25-1 combines with J gene TRBJ2-7, with TRBD1 as a possible D gene (6 bases). The CDR3 contains 14 residues. Germline V gene data show CDR1 as MGHDK and CDR2 as SYGVNS. V was pared by 5 bases and J by 3 bases, with 14 bases between. The CDR3 sequence: CASSKGRQVYEQYF. Here the CDR3 DNA reads TGTGCCAGCAGTAAGGGGAGACAGGTCTACGAGCAGTACTTC.

The CDR3 nucleotides are TGTGCCAGCAGCAAGGGACAGGGTGGTACAGATACGCAGTATTTT. Protein: CASSKGQGGTDTQYF. The chain links TRBV21-1 to TRBJ2-3; the table calls TRBD1, which could not be checked here. TRBV21-1 has pseudogene status. The CDR3 is 15 amino acids.

The chain has TRBV3-1 (or the pseudogene TRBV3-2) and TRBJ2-1; D might be TRBD1 (5 bases). V was trimmed by 4 bases and J by 1 base, leaving 17 bases between them. In germline, CDR1 is LGHDT, CDR2 YNNKEL (reference sequence). This CDR3 is 17 amino acids long. CDR3: CASSPRVGVGSYNEQFF. In nucleotides, the CDR3 is TGTGCCAGCAGCCCCCGAGTAGGGGTTGGATCCTACAATGAGCAGTTCTTC.

The V call is TRBV3-1 (or the pseudogene TRBV3-2), the J call TRBJ1-2; D not resolved. Germline V gives CDR1 LGHDT, CDR2 YNNKEL (reference sequence). The germline V and J ends were trimmed by 4 bases and 2 bases, with 5 bases remaining between them. CDR3 length: 12 residues. In DNA, the CDR3 is TGTGCCAGCAGCCTTACGAACTATGGCTACACCTTC. Protein sequence: CASSLTNYGYTF.

This clone has just one count. The CDR3 region is CASSLNFRFTLGGSSYNEQFF. CDR3 nucleotide sequence: TGTGCCAGCAGTTTAAACTTCAGATTTACTTTGGGAGGGAGCTCCTACAATGAGCAGTTCTTC. This chain joins TRBV28 and TRBJ2-1; 7 nucleotides match TRBD2. With 2 bases clipped from V and 0 bases from J, the junction kept 19 bases outside the gene matches. The CDR3 runs 21 residues. Germline V CDR1 and CDR2: MDHEN, SYDVKM.